This passage covers 25 T cell receptor beta chains from one sample sequenced in a study of cytomegalovirus exposure and HLA in healthy donors. PCR involved 60 Vbeta and 13 Jbeta primers. Method: immunoSEQ multiplex PCR; TCRdb's copy keeps in-frame clones and lacks some. This table holds some 150,000 clones, almost 85% found once. Material: PBMCs. Every receptor here comes from a man in his thirties or forties in good health and CMV-seropositive.

In its sample, this clone was seen once. The chain is built from TRBV15 and TRBJ2-7; 9 bases align to TRBD1. The germline CDR1 and CDR2 sequences are LNHNV and YYDKDF (reference sequence). V lost 5 bases to trimming and J lost 3 bases; unmatched junction nucleotides: 2. CDR3 length: 13 residues. CDR3 in amino acids: CATSAGQGYEQYF. Written as DNA, the CDR3 is TGTGCCACCAGCGCGGGACAGGGCTACGAGCAGTACTTC.

Remarks on this clone: The germline gene is not matched at one end of the junction; a read error may be the cause. The chain combines TRBV7-9 with TRBJ2-5, with a weak D call TRBD2 (6 bases). Per the germline V gene, CDR1 is SEHNR and CDR2 is FQNEAQ (reference sequence). The CDR3 has 15 amino acids. The CDR3 coding sequence is TGTTCCAGCAGCTGGCCCGGGGAGGTGGGGGAGACCCAGTACTTC. The encoded protein is CSSSWPGEVGETQYF.

This clone appeared a single time. The chain has TRBV4-1 and TRBJ2-7; D is unclear. Germline CDR1 and CDR2: MGHRA and YSYEKL. Between the trimmed V and J ends, which lost 1 base and 3 bases, there was a span of 13 bases. There are 15 residues in the CDR3. DNA for the CDR3: TGCGCCAGCAGCCAAGGTGGGCGAGCCATCTACGAGCAGTACTTC. Translating it yields CASSQGGRAIYEQYF.

This clone came up a few times. The chain joins TRBV2 to TRBJ1-5, with D uncertain. Trimming cost V 4 bases and J 6 bases, with 13 bases left between them. Germline CDR1 reads SNHLY; CDR2 reads FYNNEI. The CDR3 spans 14 residues. The CDR3 DNA reads TGTGCCAGCAGTGTTGTCAGGAATGGTCAGCCCCAGCATTTT. This sequence encodes CASSVVRNGQPQHF.

This clone came up once. The rearrangement uses TRBV7-2 and TRBJ2-7; D is perhaps TRBD2 (6 bases). V lost 0 bases, J lost 0 bases, and 18 bases lay in between. Germline V CDR1 and CDR2: SGHTA, FQGNSA. The length of the CDR3 is 18 residues. The CDR3 DNA sequence: TGTGCCAGCAGCTTAGCGTGGCGGGGTCTTTCTGGCTCCTACGAGCAGTACTTC. This encodes CASSLAWRGLSGSYEQYF.

This chain uses TRBV7-9 with TRBJ2-7, with a weak D call TRBD2 (6 bases). Trimming stripped 2 bases from V and 7 bases from J, with 15 bases between. Germline CDR1 and CDR2: SEHNR and FQNEAQ (reference sequence). The CDR3 runs to 14 residues. The CDR3 spells CASSLRTSSEEQYF. In DNA, the CDR3 is TGTGCCAGCAGCTTAAGAACTAGCTCAGAAGAGCAGTACTTC.

This clone was counted a few times. The chain recombines TRBV7-2 with TRBJ2-2; TRBD1 agrees at 10 bases. Germline V gene data show CDR1 as SGHTA and CDR2 as FQGNSA. Unmatched junction bases numbered 4, after V lost 5 bases and J lost 4 bases. The CDR3 contains 15 residues. The CDR3 loop is CASSPRTGGTGELFF. The DNA of the CDR3 is TGTGCCAGCAGCCCAAGGACAGGGGGCACCGGGGAGCTGTTTTTT.

This clone was seen more than once but under ten times. The chain is built from TRBV2 and TRBJ1-5, with a weak D call TRBD1 (6 bases). V was trimmed by 6 bases and J by 0 bases, leaving 12 bases between them. Germline assignment: CDR1 SNHLY and CDR2 FYNNEI. The CDR3 runs 15 residues. The CDR3 nucleotides read TGTGCCAGCAGCCGACAGGACAATAGCAATCAGCCCCAGCATTTT. It translates to CASSRQDNSNQPQHF.

The chain couples TRBV2 to TRBJ2-3; TRBD1 might be the D (6 bases). Germline lookup yields CDR1 SNHLY and CDR2 FYNNEI. Trimming took off 6 bases at V and 2 bases at J, with 12 bases between the two ends. CDR3 length: 14 amino acids. The CDR3, as DNA: TGTGCCAGCAGGGGTCTGGGGGCCACAGATACGCAGTATTTT. Translation gives CASRGLGATDTQYF.

This chain joins TRBV5-1 and TRBJ2-5, with a possible D match to TRBD2 (6 bases). The CDR3 contains 14 residues. With 3 bases removed from V and 3 bases from J, the gap between germline ends came to 12 bases. Germline assignment: CDR1 SGHRS and CDR2 YFSETQ. This CDR3 reads CASSYGSREETQYF. As DNA, the CDR3 is TGCGCCAGCAGCTACGGGAGTCGGGAAGAGACCCAGTACTTC.

This sequence joins TRBV9 and TRBJ1-1; D might be TRBD1 (6 bases). Trimming stripped 4 bases from V and 0 bases from J, with 10 bases between. In germline, CDR1 is SGDLS, CDR2 YYNGEE. The CDR3 contains 14 residues. CDR3 loop: CASSLGGLNTEAFF. The CDR3, as DNA: TGTGCCAGCAGCCTAGGGGGGCTGAACACTGAAGCTTTCTTT.

In this sample, this clone turned up a few times. The chain is built from TRBV6-1 and TRBJ2-3; TRBD2 aligns across 7 bases. V gave up 0 bases and J gave up 0 bases; unmatched junction bases: 0. The CDR3 consists of 15 residues. Germline CDR1 and CDR2: MNHNS and SASEGT. CDR3 DNA sequence: TGTGCCAGCAGTGAAGCTAGCGGGAGCACAGATACGCAGTATTTT. As protein: CASSEASGSTDTQYF.

This clone was counted between two and nine times. The chain combines TRBV6-5 with TRBJ2-7; 9 nucleotides line up with TRBD1. Looked up from germline, CDR1 is MNHEY and CDR2 is SVGAGI. The CDR3 has 13 residues. V trimming: 5 bases; J trimming: 4 bases; junction bases outside the gene matches: 3. The CDR3 nucleotides read TGTGCCAGCAGTGGGACAGGGAGGTACGAGCAGTACTTC. Translating gives CASSGTGRYEQYF.

The chain recombines TRBV6-1 with TRBJ2-3; maybe TRBD2 (6 bases). V gave up 2 bases and J gave up 5 bases, with 17 bases separating them. The CDR3 runs 16 residues. Germline loops: CDR1 MNHNS, CDR2 SASEGT. The CDR3 region has the DNA TGTGCCAGCAGTGAAACTTTTACTAGCAGAAGAGATACGCAGTATTTT. Translating gives CASSETFTSRRDTQYF.

The chain couples TRBV27 to TRBJ1-1; D is possibly TRBD1 (5 bases). V lost 4 bases and J 0 bases, leaving 12 bases between the germline ends. The CDR3 covers 15 residues. Germline V gives CDR1 MNHEY, CDR2 SMNVEV (reference sequence). CDR3 nucleotides: TGTGCCAGCAGTTGGGCAGGGAGGATGAACACTGAAGCTTTCTTT. It specifies CASSWAGRMNTEAFF.

This chain uses TRBV19 with TRBJ2-7; 8 bases fit TRBD1. Per germline, CDR1 LNHDA and CDR2 SQIVND (reference sequence). The V and J ends lost 0 bases and 4 bases, in that order; junction bases with no gene match: 5. This CDR3 spans 15 amino acids. The chain's CDR3 is CASSIDPGQGYEQYF. Here the CDR3 DNA reads TGTGCCAGTAGTATAGATCCCGGACAGGGATACGAGCAGTACTTC.

The chain employs TRBV7-6 and TRBJ2-7; D remains ambiguous. This CDR3 contains 13 residues. V was trimmed by 1 base and J by 7 bases, leaving 11 bases between them. Germline V lookup: CDR1 SGHVS, CDR2 FNYEAQ. The chain's CDR3 is CASSLDRGSEQYF. The DNA for the CDR3 is TGTGCCAGCAGCTTAGACCGCGGATCTGAGCAGTACTTC.

The chain employs TRBV6-5 and TRBJ2-7, with TRBD1 matching 9 bases. CDR3 length equals 15 residues. J was trimmed by 5 bases and V by 2 bases; bases with no gene match: 7. In germline, CDR1 is MNHEY, CDR2 SVGAGI. CDR3 nucleotides: TGTGCCAGCAGTTACCTCGGACAGGGGCCCGACGAGCAGTACTTC. Protein product: CASSYLGQGPDEQYF.

J is TRBJ2-2 and V is TRBV27; D may be TRBD1 (5 bases). V lost 3 bases, J lost 4 bases, and 15 bases lay in between. This CDR3 comprises 16 residues. CDR1 is MNHEY and CDR2 is SMNVEV in the germline V gene (reference sequence). The DNA of the CDR3 is TGTGCCAGCAGTTTGGTCTGGGGCAGTTCCACCGGGGAGCTGTTTTTT. Translated: CASSLVWGSSTGELFF.

This clone was seen just once. The chain couples TRBV28 to TRBJ2-1; 12 bases map to TRBD2. The CDR3 is 14 amino acids. V lost 6 bases and J lost 9; bases outside the gene matches: 6. Germline-derived CDR1 and CDR2 are MDHEN and SYDVKM. The CDR3 spells CASRLAGGPAEQFF. CDR3 nucleotide sequence: TGTGCCAGCAGGCTAGCGGGGGGGCCGGCTGAGCAGTTCTTC.

This chain joins TRBV7-2 and TRBJ2-7; D not certain. The DNA matches TRBJ2-1 better at its end, which makes the J call doubtful. The CDR3 consists of 15 residues. The germline V gene has CDR1 SGHTA and CDR2 FQGNSA. The CDR3 region is CASRPPWSSYNEQFF. CDR3 coding DNA: TGTGCCAGCAGGCCGCCGTGGAGCTCCTACAATGAGCAGTTCTTC.

The CDR3 loop reads CASSLRGGVVFLYEQYF. The DNA of the CDR3 is TGTGCCAGCAGTTTACGAGGGGGCGTCGTTTTCTTGTACGAGCAGTACTTC. This chain joins TRBV28 and TRBJ2-7, with 7 bases matching TRBD1. CDR3 size: 17 residues. Trimming at V came to 2 bases and at J to 4 bases, leaving 14 bases not matched to a gene. Germline assignment: CDR1 MDHEN and CDR2 SYDVKM.

This clone was recorded only once. The rearrangement uses TRBV9 and TRBJ2-1; D is unclear. Between the trimmed V and J ends, which lost 0 bases and 7 bases, there was a span of 14 bases. Germline V gene lookup returns CDR1 SGDLS and CDR2 YYNGEE. The CDR3 is made up of 15 amino acids. CDR3 DNA sequence: TGTGCCAGCAGCGTAGGTGGCAATCATATTAATGAGCAGTTCTTC. Translation gives CASSVGGNHINEQFF.

This clone was picked up a small number of times. The chain is built from TRBV10-3 and TRBJ2-7, with 10 bases aligning to TRBD1. This CDR3 is built from 15 residues. Germline loops: CDR1 ENHRY, CDR2 SYGVKD. The V gene end was trimmed by 3 bases and the J gene end by 3 bases; junction bases not matched to a gene: 5. The CDR3 DNA reads as TGTGCCATCAGTGAAGTTAGGACAGGGGGCTACGAGCAGTACTTC. It yields the protein CAISEVRTGGYEQYF.

The chain has TRBV19 and TRBJ2-7; 7 nucleotides agree with TRBD1. Losses at the gene ends were 6 bases for V and 2 bases for J; bases not matched to a gene: 4. Germline values: CDR1 LNHDA, CDR2 SQIVND (reference sequence). The CDR3 runs 13 residues. The CDR3 DNA is TGTGCCAGTAGCCGACAGGGCCCCTACGAGCAGTACTTC. Its protein is CASSRQGPYEQYF.